Below, 23 T cell receptor beta chains from the same sample are listed, as sequenced in a study of CD8 T cells in Susac syndrome. Reverse transcription of about 0.5 to 1 ug RNA used random hexamers. TCRdb passed the immunoSEQ multiplex PCR reads through MiXCR, listing each CDR3 protein once. The sample has roughly 400,000 distinct CDR3 sequences; 75% to 90% are singletons. The sequenced material came from CD8+ T cells from PBMCs. These receptors came from a human donor with multiple sclerosis.

The V and J genes are TRBV10-3 and TRBJ1-2, with TRBD1 matching 10 bases. The CDR3 has 14 amino acids. The junction had 6 bases not matched to a gene; V was cut back by 7 bases and J by 4 bases. Germline V lookup: CDR1 ENHRY, CDR2 SYGVKD. CDR3 DNA sequence: TGTGCCATCAAGACAGGGGGCCCTCCCTATGGCTACACCTTC. Translating gives CAIKTGGPPYGYTF.

The V and J genes are TRBV27 and TRBJ2-2; 7 nucleotides line up with TRBD2. V shed 1 base and J 6 bases; nucleotides not matched to a gene: 5. CDR1 MNHEY and CDR2 SMNVEV come from the germline V gene (reference sequence). This CDR3 contains 15 residues. Written as DNA, the CDR3 is TGTGCCAGCAGTTTATTACAGCGGGATTCCGGGGAGCTGTTTTTT. It specifies CASSLLQRDSGELFF.

V is TRBV15 and J is TRBJ2-7; TRBD2 aligns across 9 bases. There are 17 residues in the CDR3. V was clipped by 3 bases and J by 3 bases; unmatched bases: 12. The V gene's germline CDR1 is LNHNV and CDR2 YYDKDF (reference sequence). The CDR3 loop is CATSREGRREGLYEQYF. The CDR3 DNA reads as TGTGCCACCAGCAGGGAGGGGCGGCGGGAGGGCCTCTACGAGCAGTACTTC.

This chain connects TRBV28 to TRBJ1-1; D gene unclear. Deletions cut 5 bases from V and 0 bases from J, with 10 bases between. CDR1 is MDHEN and CDR2 is SYDVKM in the germline V gene. The CDR3 contains 14 residues. The CDR3 region has the DNA TGTGCCAGCAGTCTATATCGTATGAACACTGAAGCTTTCTTT. Encoded protein: CASSLYRMNTEAFF.

The V and J genes are TRBV5-1 and TRBJ2-3; D not certain. The CDR3 loop spans 13 amino acids. Deletions cut 4 bases from V and 1 base from J, with 7 bases between. The germline V gene encodes CDR1 SGHRS and CDR2 YFSETQ. CDR3 region: CASSTWGTDTQYF. The CDR3 DNA sequence: TGCGCCAGCAGCACCTGGGGCACAGATACGCAGTATTTT.

This chain links TRBV6-6 with TRBJ2-3; D may be TRBD1 (5 bases). The V gene lost 6 bases and the J gene lost 6 bases, with 22 bases spanning the gap. The CDR3 loop spans 16 amino acids. Germline CDR1 reads MNHNY; CDR2 reads SVGAGI (reference sequence). The chain's CDR3 is CASSPLQAIDLDTQYF. Here the CDR3 DNA reads TGTGCCAGCAGCCCGTTACAGGCCATAGATCTGGATACGCAGTATTTT.

In its sample, this clonotype was seen a few times. The genes are TRBV5-6 and TRBJ1-2; D gene uncertain. CDR1 is SGHDT and CDR2 is YYEEEE in the germline V gene. The CDR3 length is 12 residues. V shed 1 base and J shed 8 bases, with 9 bases lying between them. The CDR3 spells CASSLLVGGYTF. In nucleotides, the CDR3 is TGTGCCAGCAGCTTGTTGGTCGGGGGCTACACCTTC. Drawing the rest from reference TRBV5-6 and TRBJ1-2, the complete variable domain is DAGVTQSPTHLIKTRGQQVTLRCSPKSGHDTVSWYQQALGQGPQFIFQYYEEEERQRGNFPDRFSGHQFPNYSSELNVNALLLGDSALYLCASSLLVGGYTFGSGTRLTVV.

The rearrangement joins TRBV13 to TRBJ2-1; tentatively, D is TRBD2 (5 bases). In germline, CDR1 is PRHDT, CDR2 FYEKMQ (reference sequence). The CDR3 runs 12 residues. V was shortened by 7 bases and J by 6 bases, with 10 bases between the two germline ends. The CDR3: CASTSGINEQFF. CDR3 sequence (DNA): TGTGCCAGCACCTCGGGGATCAATGAGCAGTTCTTC.

The V and J genes are TRBV2 and TRBJ2-7, with 11 bases fitting TRBD2. Losses at the gene ends were 5 bases for V and 4 bases for J; bases not matched to a gene: 10. The CDR3 length is 16 residues. The germline V gene has CDR1 SNHLY and CDR2 FYNNEI. Here the CDR3 reads CASSTPTSGAMYEQYF. The DNA for the CDR3 is TGTGCCAGCAGTACACCGACTAGCGGGGCGATGTACGAGCAGTACTTC. Drawing the rest from reference TRBV2 and TRBJ2-7, the complete variable domain is EPEVTQTPSHQVTQMGQEVILRCVPISNHLYFYWYRQILGQKVEFLVSFYNNEISEKSEIFDDQFSVERPDGSNFTLKIRSTKLEDSAMYFCASSTPTSGAMYEQYFGPGTRLTVT.

V usage is TRBV15 and J usage is TRBJ1-4; possibly TRBD1 for D (5 bases). The CDR3 runs 11 residues. Germline values: CDR1 LNHNV, CDR2 YYDKDF (reference sequence). Trimming left V 7 bases short and J 10 bases short, with 10 bases between. In DNA form, the CDR3 reads TGTGCCACCATGTGGGGCGGAAAACTGTTTTTT. Translated: CATMWGGKLFF.

The chain joins TRBV4-1 to TRBJ1-6; D is unresolved. CDR1 is MGHRA, CDR2 YSYEKL, per germline. V lost 1 base to trimming and J lost 6 bases, with 13 bases between them. The CDR3 sequence is 16 residues long. This CDR3 is CASSQGTGEINSPLHF. Written as DNA, the CDR3 is TGCGCCAGCAGCCAAGGGACGGGAGAAATTAATTCACCCCTCCACTTT.

The genes are TRBV21-1 and TRBJ2-7; the table assigns TRBD1, which was not confirmed against the DNA. TRBV21-1 has pseudogene status. The CDR3 contains 13 residues. The CDR3 DNA reads as TGTGCCAGGGGGCGGCAGGGACTCTACGAGCAGTACTTC. Its protein is CARGRQGLYEQYF.

The chain employs TRBV12-3 or TRBV12-4 and TRBJ1-5; D is unclear. Deletions cut 7 bases from V and 5 bases from J, with 18 bases between. The CDR3 has 15 amino acids. CDR3: CASTPDPGGDQPQHF. DNA of the CDR3: TGTGCCAGCACCCCGGACCCCGGCGGGGATCAGCCCCAGCATTTT.

This sequence joins TRBV4-1 and TRBJ1-5, with D unresolved. CDR1 and CDR2 (germline): MGHRA, YSYEKL. This CDR3 has 14 amino acids. Deletions cut 4 bases from V and 4 bases from J, with 11 bases between. CDR3 sequence reads: CASSPGLFNQPQHF. The CDR3 DNA is TGCGCCAGCAGCCCGGGCCTCTTTAATCAGCCCCAGCATTTT.

V gene TRBV7-9 combines with J gene TRBJ1-1; TRBD1 aligns across 7 bases. Germline trimming cut 4 bases from V and 3 bases from J; bases unmatched to any gene: 8. The CDR3 is 15 residues long. Germline assignment: CDR1 SEHNR and CDR2 FQNEAQ (reference sequence). This chain's CDR3 is CASSSSTGMDTEAFF. The CDR3 DNA sequence: TGTGCCAGCAGCTCGTCGACAGGGATGGACACTGAAGCTTTCTTT.

CDR3 loop: CASSFRSGNTIYF. The CDR3, as DNA: TGTGCCAGCAGTTTCCGCTCTGGAAACACCATATATTTT. The V and J genes are TRBV28 and TRBJ1-3, with D unresolved. Germline V lookup: CDR1 MDHEN, CDR2 SYDVKM. Trimming removed 3 bases from V and 0 bases from J, with 3 bases in between. The CDR3 runs 13 residues. Looking up the rest from reference TRBV28 and TRBJ1-3 gives the full variable domain: DVKVTQSSRYLVKRTGEKVFLECVQDMDHENMFWYRQDPGLGLRLIYFSYDVKMKEKGDIPEGYSVSREKKERFSLILESASTNQTSMYLCASSFRSGNTIYFGEGSWLTVV.

This clonotype showed up just a few times. In nucleotides, the CDR3 is TGTGCCAGCAGCTTAAGGGCGGGGCAAGAGACCCAGTACTTC. Its translation is CASSLRAGQETQYF. The chain carries TRBV7-2 and TRBJ2-5; possible D gene TRBD2, 6 bases. This CDR3 is 14 amino acids long. V was trimmed by 2 bases and J by 2 bases, leaving 9 bases between them. CDR1 SGHTA and CDR2 FQGNSA come from the germline V gene.

The chain combines TRBV6-1 with TRBJ1-1; no clear D gene. Per the germline V gene, CDR1 is MNHNS and CDR2 is SASEGT. V lost 3 bases and J 2 bases, leaving 10 bases between the germline ends. The CDR3 totals 14 residues. This CDR3 is CASSEVAGNTEAFF. CDR3 nucleotide sequence: TGTGCCAGCAGTGAGGTTGCGGGAAACACTGAAGCTTTCTTT.

The rearrangement joins TRBV4-1 to TRBJ1-2; TRBD1 matches 7 bases. The V gene end was trimmed by 4 bases and the J gene end by 3 bases; junction bases not matched to a gene: 8. Germline lookup yields CDR1 MGHRA and CDR2 YSYEKL. This CDR3 comprises 15 residues. The chain's CDR3 is CASSPRDSFYYGYTF. In DNA, the CDR3 is TGCGCCAGCAGCCCCCGGGACAGTTTTTACTATGGCTACACCTTC.

The gene calls are TRBV6-5 and TRBJ2-2, with a tentative D call TRBD1 (5 bases). This CDR3 has 16 residues. Per germline, CDR1 MNHEY and CDR2 SVGAGI. With 4 bases removed from V and 7 bases from J, the gap between germline ends came to 19 bases. In DNA form, the CDR3 reads TGTGCCAGCAGTTCCTCCTCCAGGGTTGAGGTCGGGGAGCTGTTTTTT. Its protein product is CASSSSSRVEVGELFF.

The chain has TRBV29-1 and TRBJ2-7; TRBD2 matches at 11 bases. This CDR3 has 14 amino acids. With 4 bases clipped from V and 6 bases from J, the junction kept 8 bases outside the gene matches. Germline CDR1 reads SQVTM; CDR2 reads ANQGSEA. CDR3 sequence: CSVVGLAGGSEQYF. CDR3 sequence (DNA): TGCAGCGTTGTAGGGCTAGCGGGAGGAAGCGAGCAGTACTTC.

The V and J genes are TRBV9 and TRBJ1-1; TRBD1 might be the D (5 bases). Germline V lookup: CDR1 SGDLS, CDR2 YYNGEE. CDR3 length: 14 residues. V was cut by 0 bases and J by 4 bases, with 10 bases left in between. CDR3: CASSVEGSGTEAFF. Here the CDR3 DNA reads TGTGCCAGCAGCGTAGAGGGGTCGGGCACTGAAGCTTTCTTT. Using reference TRBV9 and TRBJ1-1 for the parts outside the CDR3, the full variable domain is DSGVTQTPKHLITATGQRVTLRCSPRSGDLSVYWYQQSLDQGLQFLIQYYNGEERAKGNILERFSAQQFPDLHSELNLSSLELGDSALYFCASSVEGSGTEAFFGQGTRLTVV.

The chain couples TRBV2 to TRBJ2-7, with 11 bases identical to TRBD1. V trimming: 5 bases; J trimming: 7 bases; junction bases outside the gene matches: 10. The germline V gene encodes CDR1 SNHLY and CDR2 FYNNEI. The CDR3 has 15 residues. CDR3 bases: TGTGCCAGCAGTTTCTCGGGACAGGGGGGTACGGAGCAGTACTTC. As protein: CASSFSGQGGTEQYF.